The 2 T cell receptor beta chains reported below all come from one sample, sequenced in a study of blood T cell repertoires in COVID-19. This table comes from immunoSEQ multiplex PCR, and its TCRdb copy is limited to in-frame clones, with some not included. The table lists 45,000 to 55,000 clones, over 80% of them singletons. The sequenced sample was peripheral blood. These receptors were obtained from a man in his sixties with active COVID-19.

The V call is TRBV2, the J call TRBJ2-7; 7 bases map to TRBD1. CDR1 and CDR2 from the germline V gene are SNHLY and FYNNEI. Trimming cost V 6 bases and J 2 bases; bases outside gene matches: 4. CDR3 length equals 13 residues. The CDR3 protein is CASRLTGPYEQYF. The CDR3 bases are TGTGCCAGCAGATTGACAGGGCCCTACGAGCAGTACTTC. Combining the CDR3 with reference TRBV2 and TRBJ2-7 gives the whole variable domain EPEVTQTPSHQVTQMGQEVILRCVPISNHLYFYWYRQILGQKVEFLVSFYNNEISEKSEIFDDQFSVERPDGSNFTLKIRSTKLEDSAMYFCASRLTGPYEQYFGPGTRLTVT.

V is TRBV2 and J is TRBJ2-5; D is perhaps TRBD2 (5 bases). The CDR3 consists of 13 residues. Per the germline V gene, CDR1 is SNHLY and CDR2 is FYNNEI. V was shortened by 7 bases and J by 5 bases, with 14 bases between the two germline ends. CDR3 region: CASNVGVGETQYF. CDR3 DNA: TGTGCCAGCAATGTCGGGGTCGGGGAGACCCAGTACTTC.